This TCR beta chain was found in a study of T cells in Graves' hyperthyroidism and ophthalmopathy. In the study overall: Peripheral blood was obtained at initial diagnosis, preceding any treatment.

Trimming took 0 bases from V and 6 from J; bases not matched to a gene: 4. The germline gives CDR1 SGHRS, CDR2 YFSETQ. The CDR3 has 14 residues. Study-wide points: From stable hyperthyroidism, ophthalmopathy was set apart by a 13 V-J model. Also found in blood were most expanded thyroid clonotypes above 0.001.

In regard to this clonotype: Its antigen is as yet unknown.

Used for diagnoses were clinical symptoms, serum thyroxine and TRAb, thyroid ultrasound and orbital computed tomography. What was amplified from RNA transcripts were TCR beta CDR3 regions. The HTBI primer set served for first-round RT-PCR of the TCR CDR3. MiXCR, applied by TCRdb to the multiplex PCR reads, yields one record per CDR3 protein. The sample holds 500,000 to 800,000 distinct CDR3 sequences, roughly 15% seen once. The chain combines TRBV5-1 with TRBJ2-7; 9 positions match TRBD1. Sequences were obtained from blood. This sequence originates from a woman between 45 and 60 years old with Graves' ophthalmopathy. CDR3 in amino acids: CASSLAGDRVEQYF. The CDR3, as DNA: TGCGCCAGCAGCTTGGCCGGGGACAGGGTCGAGCAGTACTTC.